One and the same sample provided the 5 T cell receptor beta chains below, sequenced in a study of blood T cell repertoires in COVID-19. Profiled with immunoSEQ multiplex PCR; TCRdb holds only in-frame clones, not every one. The sample yields about 280,000 clones, approximately 81% seen once. Sequencing was performed on PBMCs or T cells enriched from blood (not recorded which). The receptors derive from a woman aged 45-65 years who had recovered from COVID-19.

The chain links TRBV10-1 to TRBJ2-7; 9 bases match TRBD2. CDR3 length: 15 amino acids. V shed 4 bases and J 5 bases; nucleotides not matched to a gene: 9. From germline, CDR1 is WNHNN and CDR2 SYGVQD (reference sequence). The CDR3 DNA follows: TGCGCCAGCAGTGCTACCAGCGGGAGGCCGAACGAGCAGTACTTC. This translates into CASSATSGRPNEQYF.

The V gene is TRBV12-3 or TRBV12-4, the J gene TRBJ2-3; possible D gene TRBD2, 5 bases. Trimming removed 4 bases at V and 9 bases at J, with 11 bases between. The length of the CDR3 is 12 residues. The CDR3 region has the DNA TGTGCCAGCAGTTGGACTTCGACGACGCAGTATTTT. It yields the protein CASSWTSTTQYF.

The CDR3 here is CASSLFQQGYTGELFF. For the CDR3, the DNA is TGTGCCAGCAGCTTGTTCCAACAGGGATACACCGGGGAGCTGTTTTTT. The chain couples TRBV5-5 to TRBJ2-2; D perhaps matches TRBD1 (6 bases). Deletions cut 1 base from V and 3 bases from J, with 13 bases between. CDR3 length equals 16 residues. Germline CDR1 is SGHKS and CDR2 is YYEKEE (reference sequence).

The chain has TRBV5-4 and TRBJ1-2, with D possibly matching TRBD1 (5 bases). Germline V gives CDR1 SGHNT, CDR2 YYREEE (reference sequence). V was clipped by 0 bases and J by 0 bases, with 9 bases between them. The CDR3 runs 15 residues. The DNA of the CDR3 is TGTGCCAGCAGCTTGGGACAGCAATCTAACTATGGCTACACCTTC. This gives the protein CASSLGQQSNYGYTF.

This rearrangement joins TRBV11-2 to TRBJ1-2; D gene uncertain. Trimming cost V 5 bases and J 2 bases, with 9 bases left between them. Per germline, CDR1 SGHAT and CDR2 FQNNGV. CDR3 length equals 13 residues. DNA of the CDR3: TGTGCCAGCAGCCGCGGCCTAAACTATGGCTACACCTTC. This gives the protein CASSRGLNYGYTF.